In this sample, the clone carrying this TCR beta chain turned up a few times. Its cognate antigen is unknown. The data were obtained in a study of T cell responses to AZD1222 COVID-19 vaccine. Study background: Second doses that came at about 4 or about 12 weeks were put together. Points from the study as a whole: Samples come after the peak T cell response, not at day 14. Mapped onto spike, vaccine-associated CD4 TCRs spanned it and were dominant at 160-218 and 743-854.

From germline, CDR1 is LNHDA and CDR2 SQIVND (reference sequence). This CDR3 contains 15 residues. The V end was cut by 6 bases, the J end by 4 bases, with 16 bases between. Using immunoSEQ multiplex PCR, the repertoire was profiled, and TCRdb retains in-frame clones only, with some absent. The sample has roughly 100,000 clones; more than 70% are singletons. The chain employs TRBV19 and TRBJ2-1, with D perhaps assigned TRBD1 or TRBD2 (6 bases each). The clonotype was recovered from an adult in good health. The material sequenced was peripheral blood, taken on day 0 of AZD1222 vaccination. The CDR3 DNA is TGTGCCAGTAGCACGGACGGAGGGGGGTACAATGAGCAGTTCTTC. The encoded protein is CASSTDGGGYNEQFF.